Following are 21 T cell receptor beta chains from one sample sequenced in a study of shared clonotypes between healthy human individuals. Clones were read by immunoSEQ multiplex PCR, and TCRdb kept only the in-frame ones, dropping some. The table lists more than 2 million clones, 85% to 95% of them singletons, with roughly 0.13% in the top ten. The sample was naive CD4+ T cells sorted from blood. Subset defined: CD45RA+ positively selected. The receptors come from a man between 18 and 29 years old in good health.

CDR3 nucleotides: TGTGCCATCAGTGAGTCTCTAAAGGGTTCGTACGAGCAGTACTTC. Encoded protein: CAISESLKGSYEQYF. This sequence joins TRBV10-3 and TRBJ2-7; the D is unclear. This CDR3 region has 15 residues. Trimming stripped 0 bases from V and 4 bases from J, with 13 bases between. The germline gives CDR1 ENHRY, CDR2 SYGVKD.

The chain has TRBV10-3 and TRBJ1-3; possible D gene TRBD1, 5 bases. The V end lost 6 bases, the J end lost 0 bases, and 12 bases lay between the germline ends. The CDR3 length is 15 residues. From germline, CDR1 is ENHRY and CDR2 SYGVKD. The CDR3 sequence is CAIRETGVSGNTIYF. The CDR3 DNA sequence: TGTGCCATCAGGGAAACAGGTGTCTCTGGAAACACCATATATTTT.

The CDR3 here is CASSRQGVNGYTF. The CDR3 DNA sequence: TGTGCCAGCAGCCGACAGGGGGTCAATGGCTACACCTTC. The chain is built from TRBV7-2 and TRBJ1-2; TRBD1 agrees at 9 bases. V was clipped by 5 bases and J by 6 bases; unmatched bases: 4. The CDR3 runs 13 residues. Looked up from germline, CDR1 is SGHTA and CDR2 is FQGNSA. Based on the CDR3 plus reference TRBV7-2 and TRBJ1-2, the full variable domain is GAGVSQSPSNKVTEKGKDVELRCDPISGHTALYWYRQSLGQGLEFLIYFQGNSAPDKSGLPSDRFSAERTGGSVSTLTIQRTQQEDSAVYLCASSRQGVNGYTFGSGTRLTVV.

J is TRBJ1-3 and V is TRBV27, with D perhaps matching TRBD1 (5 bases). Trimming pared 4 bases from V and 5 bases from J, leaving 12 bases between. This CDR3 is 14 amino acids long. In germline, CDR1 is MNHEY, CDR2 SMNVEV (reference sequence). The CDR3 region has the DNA TGTGCCAGCAGTTATGACAGCGGTCGAAACACCATATATTTT. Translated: CASSYDSGRNTIYF.

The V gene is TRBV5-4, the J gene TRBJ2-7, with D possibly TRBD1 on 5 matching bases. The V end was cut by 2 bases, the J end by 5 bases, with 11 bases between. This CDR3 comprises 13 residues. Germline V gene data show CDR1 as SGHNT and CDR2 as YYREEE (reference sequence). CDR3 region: CASSLPGMDEQYF. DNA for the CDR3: TGTGCCAGCAGCTTACCAGGGATGGACGAGCAGTACTTC.

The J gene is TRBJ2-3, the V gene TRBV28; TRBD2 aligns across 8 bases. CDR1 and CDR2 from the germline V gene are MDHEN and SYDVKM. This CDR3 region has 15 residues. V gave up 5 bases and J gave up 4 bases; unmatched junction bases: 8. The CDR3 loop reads CASSPWRGAPDTQYF. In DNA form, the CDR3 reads TGTGCCAGCAGTCCGTGGCGGGGGGCACCAGATACGCAGTATTTT. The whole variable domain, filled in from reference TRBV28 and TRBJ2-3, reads DVKVTQSSRYLVKRTGEKVFLECVQDMDHENMFWYRQDPGLGLRLIYFSYDVKMKEKGDIPEGYSVSREKKERFSLILESASTNQTSMYLCASSPWRGAPDTQYFGPGTRLTVL.

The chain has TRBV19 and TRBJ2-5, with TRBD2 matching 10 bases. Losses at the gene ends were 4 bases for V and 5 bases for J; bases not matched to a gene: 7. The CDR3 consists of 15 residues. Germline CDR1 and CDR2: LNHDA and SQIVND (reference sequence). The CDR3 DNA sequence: TGTGCCAGTAGTACTAGCGGGAGTGGCAGGGAGACCCAGTACTTC. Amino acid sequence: CASSTSGSGRETQYF.

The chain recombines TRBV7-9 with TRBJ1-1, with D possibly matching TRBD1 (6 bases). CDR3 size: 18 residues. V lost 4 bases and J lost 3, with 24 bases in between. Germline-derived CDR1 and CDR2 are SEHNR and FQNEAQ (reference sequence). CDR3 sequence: CASSSPGHRAPKDTEAFF. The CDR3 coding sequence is TGTGCCAGCAGCTCACCGGGACACAGGGCACCCAAGGACACTGAAGCTTTCTTT. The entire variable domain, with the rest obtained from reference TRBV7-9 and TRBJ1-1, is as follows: DTGVSQNPRHKITKRGQNVTFRCDPISEHNRLYWYRQTLGQGPEFLTYFQNEAQLEKSRLLSDRFSAERPKGSFSTLEIQRTEQGDSAMYLCASSSPGHRAPKDTEAFFGQGTRLTVV.

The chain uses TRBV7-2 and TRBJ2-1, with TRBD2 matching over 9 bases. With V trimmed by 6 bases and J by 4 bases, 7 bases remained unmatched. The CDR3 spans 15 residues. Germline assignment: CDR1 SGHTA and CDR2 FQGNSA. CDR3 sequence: CASRGSGGPYNEQFF. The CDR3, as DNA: TGTGCCAGCAGGGGTAGCGGGGGACCTTACAATGAGCAGTTCTTC.

CDR3 sequence reads: CASSYGTSGGALTQYF. CDR3 sequence (DNA): TGTGCCAGCAGCTATGGGACTAGCGGGGGGGCATTAACGCAGTATTTT. The gene calls are TRBV7-2 and TRBJ2-3; 16 bases are a match to TRBD2. J gave up 9 bases and V 4 bases, and 7 bases lay outside the gene matches. The CDR3 runs 16 residues. The germline V gene has CDR1 SGHTA and CDR2 FQGNSA.

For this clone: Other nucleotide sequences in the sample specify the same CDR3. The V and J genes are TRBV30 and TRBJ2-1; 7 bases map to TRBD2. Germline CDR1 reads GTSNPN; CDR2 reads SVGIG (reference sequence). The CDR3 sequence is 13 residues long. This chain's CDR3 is CASGGSSYNEQFF. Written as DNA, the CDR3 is TGTGCATCGGGGGGAAGCTCCTACAATGAGCAGTTCTTC.

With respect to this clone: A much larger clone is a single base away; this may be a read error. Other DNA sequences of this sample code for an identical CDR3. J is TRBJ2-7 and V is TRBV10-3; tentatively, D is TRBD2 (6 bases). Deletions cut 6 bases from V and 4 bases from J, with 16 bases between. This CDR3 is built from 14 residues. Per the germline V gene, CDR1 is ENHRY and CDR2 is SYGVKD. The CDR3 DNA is TGTGCCATCAGAACCGGGACTGGCGGATACGAGCAGTACTTC. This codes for CAIRTGTGGYEQYF.

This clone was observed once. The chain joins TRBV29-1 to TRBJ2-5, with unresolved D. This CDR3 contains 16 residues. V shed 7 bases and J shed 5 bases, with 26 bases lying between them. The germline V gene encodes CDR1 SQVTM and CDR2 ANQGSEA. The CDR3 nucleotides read TGCAGCGCCTCGCGCCCACTTCTCGGAGCGACGGAGACCCAGTACTTC. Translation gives CSASRPLLGATETQYF.

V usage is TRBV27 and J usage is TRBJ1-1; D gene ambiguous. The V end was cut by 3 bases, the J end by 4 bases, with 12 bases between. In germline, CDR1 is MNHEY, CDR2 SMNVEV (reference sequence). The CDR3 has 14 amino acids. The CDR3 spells CASSFIGVVTEAFF. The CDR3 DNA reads TGTGCCAGCAGTTTTATCGGGGTAGTCACTGAAGCTTTCTTT.

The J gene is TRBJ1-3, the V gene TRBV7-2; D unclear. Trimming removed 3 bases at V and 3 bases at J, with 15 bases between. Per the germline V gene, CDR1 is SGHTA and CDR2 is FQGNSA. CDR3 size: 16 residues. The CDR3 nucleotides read TGTGCCAGCAGCTTCTACGGCGTGGGTTTTGGAAACACCATATATTTT. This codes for CASSFYGVGFGNTIYF.

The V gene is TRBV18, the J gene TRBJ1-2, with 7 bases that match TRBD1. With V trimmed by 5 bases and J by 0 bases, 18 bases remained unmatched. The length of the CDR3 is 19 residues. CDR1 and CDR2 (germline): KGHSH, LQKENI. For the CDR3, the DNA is TGTGCCAGCTCATCTATAATTCGACAGGGACGCCCTCCTAACTATGGCTACACCTTC. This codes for CASSSIIRQGRPPNYGYTF.

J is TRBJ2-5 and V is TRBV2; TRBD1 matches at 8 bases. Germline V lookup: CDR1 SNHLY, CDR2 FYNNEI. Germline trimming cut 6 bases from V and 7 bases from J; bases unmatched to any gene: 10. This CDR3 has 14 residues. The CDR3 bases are TGTGCCAGCAGCCAGGGGGCGCTAAGAGGGACCCAGTACTTC. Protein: CASSQGALRGTQYF.

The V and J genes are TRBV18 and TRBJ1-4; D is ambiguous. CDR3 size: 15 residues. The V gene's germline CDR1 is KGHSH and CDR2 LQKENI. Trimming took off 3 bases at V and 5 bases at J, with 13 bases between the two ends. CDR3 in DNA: TGTGCCAGCTCACCCCCAGGAAGGCCGAATGAAAAACTGTTTTTT. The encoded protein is CASSPPGRPNEKLFF.

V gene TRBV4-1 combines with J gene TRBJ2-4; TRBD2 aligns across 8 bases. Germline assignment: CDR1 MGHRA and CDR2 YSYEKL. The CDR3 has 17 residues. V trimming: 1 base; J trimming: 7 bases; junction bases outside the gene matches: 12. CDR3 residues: CASSQADWGLVRNIQYF. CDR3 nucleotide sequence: TGCGCCAGCAGCCAAGCGGATTGGGGACTAGTAAGGAACATTCAGTACTTC.

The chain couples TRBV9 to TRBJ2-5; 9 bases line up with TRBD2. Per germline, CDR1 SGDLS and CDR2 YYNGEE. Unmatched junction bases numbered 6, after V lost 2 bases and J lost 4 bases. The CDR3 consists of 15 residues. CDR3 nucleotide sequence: TGTGCCAGCAGCGTGGGAGCGGGGGGCGGAGAGACCCAGTACTTC. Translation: CASSVGAGGGETQYF.

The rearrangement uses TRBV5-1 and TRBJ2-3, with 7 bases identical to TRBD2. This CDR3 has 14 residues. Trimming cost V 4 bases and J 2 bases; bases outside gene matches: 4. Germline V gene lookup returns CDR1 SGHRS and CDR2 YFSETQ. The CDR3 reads CASSRGGNTDTQYF. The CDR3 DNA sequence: TGCGCCAGCAGCCGCGGGGGAAACACAGATACGCAGTATTTT.